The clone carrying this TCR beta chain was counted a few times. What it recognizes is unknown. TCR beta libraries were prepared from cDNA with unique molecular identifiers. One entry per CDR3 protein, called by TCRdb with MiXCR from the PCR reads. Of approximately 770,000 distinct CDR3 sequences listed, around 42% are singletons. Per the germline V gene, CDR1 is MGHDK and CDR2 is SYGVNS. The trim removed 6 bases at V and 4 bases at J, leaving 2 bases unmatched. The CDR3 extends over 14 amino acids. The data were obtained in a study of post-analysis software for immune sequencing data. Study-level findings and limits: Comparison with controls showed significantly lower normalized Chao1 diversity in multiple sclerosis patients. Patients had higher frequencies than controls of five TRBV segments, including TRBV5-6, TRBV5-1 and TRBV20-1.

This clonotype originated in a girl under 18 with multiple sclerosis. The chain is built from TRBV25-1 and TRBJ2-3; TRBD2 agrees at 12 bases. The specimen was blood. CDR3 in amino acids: CASSPSGRADTQYF. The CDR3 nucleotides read TGTGCCAGCAGCCCTAGCGGGAGGGCAGATACGCAGTATTTT.